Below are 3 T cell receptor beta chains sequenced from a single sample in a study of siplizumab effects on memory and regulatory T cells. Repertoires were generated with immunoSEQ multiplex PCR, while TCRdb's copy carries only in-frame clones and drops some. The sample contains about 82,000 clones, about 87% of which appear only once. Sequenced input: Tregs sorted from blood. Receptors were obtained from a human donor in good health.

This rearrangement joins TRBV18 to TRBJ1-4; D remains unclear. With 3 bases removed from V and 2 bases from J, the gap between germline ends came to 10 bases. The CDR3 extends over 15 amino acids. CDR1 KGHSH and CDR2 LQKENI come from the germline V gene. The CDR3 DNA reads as TGTGCCAGCTCACCTCGAGCAGCGACTAATGAAAAACTGTTTTTT. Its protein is CASSPRAATNEKLFF. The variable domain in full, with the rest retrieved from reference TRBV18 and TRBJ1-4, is NAGVMQNPRHLVRRRGQEARLRCSPMKGHSHVYWYRQLPEEGLKFMVYLQKENIIDESGMPKERFSAEFPKEGPSILRIQQVVRGDSAAYFCASSPRAATNEKLFFGSGTQLSVL.

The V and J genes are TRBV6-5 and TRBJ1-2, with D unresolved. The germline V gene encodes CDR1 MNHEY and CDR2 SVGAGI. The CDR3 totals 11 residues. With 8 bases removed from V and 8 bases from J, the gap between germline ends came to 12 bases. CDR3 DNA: TGTGCCAGCGGGATATCACGGGGCTACACCTTC. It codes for CASGISRGYTF.

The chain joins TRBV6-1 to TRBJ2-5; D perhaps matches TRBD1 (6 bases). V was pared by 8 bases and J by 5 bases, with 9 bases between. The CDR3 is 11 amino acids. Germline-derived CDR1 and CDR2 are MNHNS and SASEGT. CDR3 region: CASLRGETQYF. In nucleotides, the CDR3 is TGTGCCAGCTTGAGGGGGGAGACCCAGTACTTC.